The 2 T cell receptor beta chains in this list originate from one sample, sequenced in a study of persistence of HIV-infected CD4 T cells. For these TCRs, the target antigens are not known. Lysates of CMV-infected fibroblasts at approximately 9.4 ug/mL stimulated these cells. CD40L-negative CD69-negative CD45RO-high memory CD4+ T cells were sorted as populations depleted of antigen-responding cells. The libraries were made with immunoSEQ version 4 in survey mode. TCRdb keeps only in-frame clones here, not all; method: immunoSEQ multiplex PCR. The sample yields about 28,000 clones, around 82% seen once. The sample consisted of CD4+ T cells sorted from PBMCs after 18-hour stimulation, taken from a patient who received antiretroviral therapy. The receptors derive from an adult woman with HIV who was CMV-seropositive.

This clone was observed a few times. This chain uses TRBV3-1 (or the pseudogene TRBV3-2) with TRBJ2-3, with D unresolved. V lost 4 bases and J 1 base, leaving 3 bases between the germline ends. There are 12 residues in the CDR3. CDR1 is LGHDT and CDR2 is YNNKEL in the germline V gene (reference sequence). CDR3 DNA sequence: TGTGCCAGCAGCCGAGGCACAGATACGCAGTATTTT. This translates into CASSRGTDTQYF.

This sequence joins TRBV10-2 and TRBJ1-2; tentatively, D is TRBD1 (5 bases). The V end was cut by 2 bases, the J end by 6 bases, with 7 bases between. Germline CDR1 is WSHSY and CDR2 is SAAADI. This CDR3 region has 12 residues. The CDR3 sequence: CASSERGDGYTF. In nucleotides, the CDR3 is TGCGCCAGCAGTGAGAGGGGCGATGGCTACACCTTC.